The next 7 T cell receptor beta chains were all read from a single sample in a study of tumor-infiltrating lymphocytes in primary liver carcinoma. The study co-extracted DNA and RNA from about 19-30 mg of unsorted bulk tissue. cDNA specific to TCR beta was made from 500 ng of total RNA, with a constant-region primer employed for priming. Each TCR beta library was derived from three nested multiplex PCR rounds that employed slightly modified ARM-PCR. Use of TRBV1-TRBV30 forward primers with a C-beta reverse primer characterized the first two PCR rounds, which lasted 10 cycles each. TCRdb itself ran the multiplex PCR reads through MiXCR, one entry per CDR3 protein. The table has under 90,000 distinct CDR3 sequences, 60% to 75% seen once; the top ten hold roughly a fifth. The sample was liver tumor tissue from sampling region 1. As for subset: tumor region T1, superior pole. These receptors originate from a man aged 35 to 55 with primary liver carcinoma and hepatitis B virus infection.

With regard to this clonotype: One end of the junction fails to match germline, which may point to a read error. The chain combines TRBV5-1 with TRBJ2-3; D is undetermined. The DNA end lines up better with TRBJ1-5; the J call may be wrong. The germline V gene has CDR1 SGHRS and CDR2 YFSETQ. The CDR3 has 15 amino acids. CDR3 protein: CACSLDAGRIDTQHF. In DNA, the CDR3 is TGCGCCTGCAGCTTGGATGCCGGGAGAATAGATACGCAGCATTTT.

This clonotype was counted many times. This chain joins TRBV29-1 and TRBJ2-5; perhaps TRBD2 as D (5 bases). Per germline, CDR1 SQVTM and CDR2 ANQGSEA. Trimming removed 7 bases from V and 0 bases from J, with 12 bases in between. The CDR3 is made up of 13 amino acids. CDR3 in amino acids: CSAGLSNQETQYF. The CDR3 DNA reads as TGCAGCGCCGGACTTTCCAACCAAGAGACCCAGTACTTC.

This clonotype was detected once. The junction departs from germline at one end; a sequencing error may be responsible. The gene calls are TRBV5-4 and TRBJ2-3; a weak D match, TRBD2 (6 bases). This CDR3 has 15 amino acids. Germline CDR1 reads SGHNT; CDR2 reads YYREEE (reference sequence). CDR3 amino acids: CANSLDGSVRDTQYF. Written as DNA, the CDR3 is TGTGCCAACAGCTTGGACGGGAGCGTTAGGGATACGCAGTATTTT.

Of note for this clonotype: A read error may account for a junction end that differs from germline. The V and J genes are TRBV20-1 and TRBJ2-5; D gene ambiguous. The CDR3 has 11 amino acids. Germline V CDR1 and CDR2: DFQATT, SNEGSKA (reference sequence). The CDR3 reads CSATIPKTQNF. The CDR3 DNA reads as TGCAGTGCAACAATACCAAAGACCCAGAACTTC.

Of note for this clonotype: This could be a read error, since a much larger clone is one nucleotide away. The J gene is TRBJ1-2, the V gene TRBV28; the D gene is possibly TRBD1 (6 bases). Germline loops: CDR1 MDHEN, CDR2 SYDVKM. The CDR3 has 14 amino acids. Trimming pared 1 base from V and 8 bases from J, leaving 14 bases between. In DNA, the CDR3 is TGTGCCAGCAGTTTATCGTCAGGGGTACACGGCTACACCTTC. Its protein is CASSLSSGVHGYTF.

CDR3 DNA: TGTGCCAGCAGTTCTATCAGACAGGACTTTTTCCACGAGCAGTACTTC. The encoded protein is CASSSIRQDFFHEQYF. The V gene is TRBV28, the J gene TRBJ2-7; weak D call: TRBD1 (6 bases). The CDR3 loop spans 16 amino acids. V dropped 4 bases and J dropped 5 bases, with 21 bases sitting between them. Germline CDR1 reads MDHEN; CDR2 reads SYDVKM.

On this clonotype: The conserved phenylalanine or tryptophan normally closing the CDR3 is absent here, so this likely arose from a read error. The DNA is omitted, as the CDR3 cannot be located on it reliably, and the CDR3 follows TCRdb's listing. The V and J genes are TRBV6-5 and TRBJ2-2. The CDR3 spans 15 amino acids, including both terminal residues. Germline loops: CDR1 MNHEY, CDR2 SVGAGI. This chain's CDR3 is CASSYAVDGIGERFS.